These T cell receptor beta chains were read from a single sample in a study of post-analysis software for immune sequencing data. TCRdb re-called the PCR reads through MiXCR, storing one row per CDR3 protein. The data contain 750,000 to 900,000 distinct CDR3 sequences, roughly 46% of them seen just once; the ten biggest clones take up just under 5%. The sample was blood. The receptors here all came from a girl under 18 with multiple sclerosis. CDR3s include the opening cysteine and the closing phenylalanine or tryptophan. The D gene is left open where the match is weak. A clone size is listed for some rows: how often the clone was seen (once, few, many), or a class if it is expanded.

D gene: .
J gene: TRBJ2-3
CDR3 length: 17
clone size: .
V gene: TRBV5-1
CDR3 DNA: TGCGCCAGCAGCTTGGCCGTGGTCGCCCCCGGGGCAGATACGCAGTATTTT
CDR3 protein: CASSLAVVAPGADTQYF

D gene: .
J gene: TRBJ2-7
CDR3 length: 14
clone size: .
V gene: TRBV27
CDR3 DNA: TGTGCCAGCAGTACCGGGACCCGATCCTACGAGCAGTACTTC
CDR3 protein: CASSTGTRSYEQYF

D gene: .
J gene: TRBJ2-1
CDR3 length: 14
clone size: once
V gene: TRBV5-1
CDR3 DNA: TGCGCCAGCAGCTTGGCCGAGAGAGGTGATGAGCAGTTCTTC
CDR3 protein: CASSLAERGDEQFF

D gene: .
J gene: TRBJ2-7
CDR3 length: 14
clone size: few
V gene: TRBV9
CDR3 DNA: TGTGCCAGCAGCCCATCCGCCCCTCCGGACGAGCAGTACTTC
CDR3 protein: CASSPSAPPDEQYF

D gene: .
J gene: TRBJ1-5
CDR3 length: 12
clone size: .
V gene: TRBV6-2/TRBV6-3
CDR3 DNA: TGTGCCAGCAGGAACAGAAATCAGCCCCAGCATTTT
CDR3 protein: CASRNRNQPQHF

D gene: TRBD2
J gene: TRBJ2-7
CDR3 length: 18
clone size: .
V gene: TRBV7-9
CDR3 DNA: TGTGCCAGCAGCTCCATGGGACTAGCGGAACCCGGGGTATACGAGCAGTACTTC
CDR3 protein: CASSSMGLAEPGVYEQYF

D gene: TRBD1
J gene: TRBJ2-1
CDR3 length: 14
clone size: few
V gene: TRBV18
CDR3 DNA: TGTGCCAGCTCCCAGGGGGCTGCCTACAATGAGCAGTTCTTC
CDR3 protein: CASSQGAAYNEQFF

D gene: .
J gene: TRBJ2-7
CDR3 length: 17
clone size: .
V gene: TRBV9
CDR3 DNA: TGTGCCAGCAGCGTAGGGCCCCTCGGGCCGGCGTCCTACGAGCAGTACTTC
CDR3 protein: CASSVGPLGPASYEQYF

D gene: .
J gene: TRBJ2-7
CDR3 length: 15
clone size: .
V gene: TRBV20-1
CDR3 DNA: TGCAGTGCTAGAGGGAATAACGGGGAGTACAATGAGCAGTACTTC
CDR3 protein: CSARGNNGEYNEQYF

D gene: .
J gene: TRBJ2-4
CDR3 length: 15
clone size: .
V gene: TRBV6-2/TRBV6-3
CDR3 DNA: TGTGCCAGCAGTTACTCGAGACTAGCCAAAAACATTCAGTACTTC
CDR3 protein: CASSYSRLAKNIQYF

D gene: TRBD2
J gene: TRBJ2-5
CDR3 length: 15
clone size: .
V gene: TRBV7-9
CDR3 DNA: TGTGCCAGCAGCCCAGAGGGACTAGGGAGGGAGACCCAGTACTTC
CDR3 protein: CASSPEGLGRETQYF